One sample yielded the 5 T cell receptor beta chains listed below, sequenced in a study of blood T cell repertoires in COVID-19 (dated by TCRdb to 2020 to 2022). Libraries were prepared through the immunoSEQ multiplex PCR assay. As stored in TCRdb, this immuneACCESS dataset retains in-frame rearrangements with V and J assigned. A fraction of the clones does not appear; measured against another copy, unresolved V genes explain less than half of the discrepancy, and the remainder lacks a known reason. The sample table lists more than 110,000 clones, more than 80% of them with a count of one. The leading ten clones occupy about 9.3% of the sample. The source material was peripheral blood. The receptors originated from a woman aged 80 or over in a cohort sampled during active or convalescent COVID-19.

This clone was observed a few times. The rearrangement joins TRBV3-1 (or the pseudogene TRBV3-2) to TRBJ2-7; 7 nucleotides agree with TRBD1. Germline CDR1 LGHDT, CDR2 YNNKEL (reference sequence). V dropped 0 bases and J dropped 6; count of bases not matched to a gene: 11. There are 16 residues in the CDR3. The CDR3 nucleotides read TGTGCCAGCAGCCAAGATGCGAGACAGGGAATCGTCGAGCAGTACTTC. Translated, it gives CASSQDARQGIVEQYF.

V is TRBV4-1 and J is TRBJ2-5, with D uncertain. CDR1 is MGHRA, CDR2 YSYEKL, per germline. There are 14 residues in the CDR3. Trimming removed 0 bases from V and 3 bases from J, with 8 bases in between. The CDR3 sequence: CASSQETTKETQYF. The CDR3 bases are TGCGCCAGCAGCCAAGAGACCACTAAAGAGACCCAGTACTTC.

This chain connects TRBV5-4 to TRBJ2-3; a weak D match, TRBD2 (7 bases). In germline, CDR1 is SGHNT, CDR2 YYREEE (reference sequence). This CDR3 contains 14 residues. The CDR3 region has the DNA TGTGCGAGTAGGGGGGGGAGGAGCACAGATACGCAGTATTTT. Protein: CASRGGRSTDTQYF.

The CDR3 DNA is TGTGCCTGGAGTGTACGGGGCAATCAGCCCCAGCATTTT. It specifies CAWSVRGNQPQHF. This chain links TRBV30 with TRBJ1-5, with no clear D. Trimming shortened V by 0 bases and J by 2 bases, and 5 bases separated the two germline ends. The length of the CDR3 is 13 residues. CDR1 is GTSNPN and CDR2 is SVGIG in the germline V gene (reference sequence).

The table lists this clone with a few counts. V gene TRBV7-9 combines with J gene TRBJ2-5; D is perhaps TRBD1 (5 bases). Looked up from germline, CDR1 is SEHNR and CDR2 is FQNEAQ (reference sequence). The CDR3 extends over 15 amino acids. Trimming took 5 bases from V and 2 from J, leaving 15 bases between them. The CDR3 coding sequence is TGTGCCAGCAGCCATGAAAGGGGTTGGCAAGAGACCCAGTACTTC. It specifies CASSHERGWQETQYF.